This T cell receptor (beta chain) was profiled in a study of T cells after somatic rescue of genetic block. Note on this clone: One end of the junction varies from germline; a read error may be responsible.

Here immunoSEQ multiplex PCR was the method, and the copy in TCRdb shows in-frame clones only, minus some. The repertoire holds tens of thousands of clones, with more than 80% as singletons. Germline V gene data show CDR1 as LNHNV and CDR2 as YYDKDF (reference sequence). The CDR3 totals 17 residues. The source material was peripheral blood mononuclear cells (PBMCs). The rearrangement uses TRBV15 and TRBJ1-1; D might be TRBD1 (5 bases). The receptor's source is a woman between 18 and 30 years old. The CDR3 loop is CATSRDWVREVDTEAFF. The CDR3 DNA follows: TGTGCCACCAGCAGAGATTGGGTCAGGGAGGTGGACACAGAAGCTTTCTTT.